This TCR beta chain was sequenced during a study of memory CD4+ T cells and cytomegalovirus serostatus. General observations from the study: A US-trained random forest predicted CMV serostatus with median AUC approximately 0.9.

For this clone: Its antigen is currently unknown.

Per the study methods: After removing out-of-frame reads, 2.3 million or so distinct TCRbeta sequences remained. Method: immunoSEQ multiplex PCR; TCRdb's copy keeps in-frame clones and lacks some. D and trimming were read from the DNA, whereas the V and J calls and clone size are those reported in that table. The sample contains over 25,000 clones, about 80% of which appear only once. Single viable CD3+CD4+CD8-CD45RO+ cells were sorted as the memory CD4+ T cells. V shed 4 bases and J shed 1 base, with 13 bases lying between them. Germline CDR1 LGHNA, CDR2 YNFKEQ. The CDR3 extends over 15 amino acids. Input material: memory CD4+ T cells from blood. The sequence was obtained from an adult in good health and CMV-seronegative. The rearrangement uses TRBV4-2 and TRBJ1-1; perhaps TRBD1 as D (5 bases). The CDR3 region is CASSLRGERNTEAFF. CDR3 nucleotide sequence: TGTGCCAGCAGCCTGCGGGGGGAACGGAACACTGAAGCTTTCTTT.